Shown below are 10 T cell receptor beta chains from a single sample sequenced in a study of blood T cell repertoires in COVID-19. The protocol was immunoSEQ multiplex PCR, while the TCRdb copy is restricted to in-frame clones and leaves out a portion. The sample comprises tens of thousands of clones, roughly 82% of which are singletons, and 1.8% rests with the top ten. Specimen: peripheral blood. The receptors were gathered from a man older than 75 with active or convalescent COVID-19.

This chain joins TRBV5-1 and TRBJ2-1; D unresolved. Trimming took 4 bases from V and 6 from J, leaving 8 bases between them. In germline, CDR1 is SGHRS, CDR2 YFSETQ. This CDR3 has 12 amino acids. The CDR3 nucleotides read TGCGCCAGCAGCGACTCGGGCAATGAGCAGTTCTTC. It yields the protein CASSDSGNEQFF.

V gene TRBV12-3 or TRBV12-4 combines with J gene TRBJ2-7; maybe TRBD1 (5 bases). The length of the CDR3 is 13 residues. V lost 2 bases, J lost 0 bases, and 5 bases lay in between. The CDR3 loop is CASSLQGSYEQYF. The CDR3 region has the DNA TGTGCCAGCAGTTTACAGGGCTCCTACGAGCAGTACTTC.

Turning to this clone: A junction end diverges from the germline sequence, so it may reflect a read error. This sequence joins TRBV6-1 and TRBJ2-7; a possible D gene is TRBD1 (5 bases). The CDR3 has 13 amino acids. The germline V gene has CDR1 MNHNS and CDR2 SASEGT. CDR3 residues: CASREGARDEQYF. The DNA of the CDR3 is TGTGCCAGCAGGGAAGGGGCTCGAGACGAGCAGTACTTC.

CDR3 sequence (DNA): TGCGCCAGCAGCTTGGGTGGGACAGGGATTGGCTACACCTTC. Translation: CASSLGGTGIGYTF. This sequence joins TRBV5-1 and TRBJ1-2, with 9 bases matching TRBD1. The V segment lost 0 bases and the J segment 7 bases; nucleotides outside the gene matches: 4. There are 14 residues in the CDR3. The germline V gene encodes CDR1 SGHRS and CDR2 YFSETQ. Full variable domain (rest looked up from reference TRBV5-1 and TRBJ1-2): KAGVTQTPRYLIKTRGQQVTLSCSPISGHRSVSWYQQTPGQGLQFLFEYFSETQRNKGNFPGRFSGRQFSNSRSEMNVSTLELGDSALYLCASSLGGTGIGYTFGSGTRLTVV.

The chain combines TRBV5-5 with TRBJ2-3, with TRBD2 matching over 9 bases. CDR1 and CDR2 (germline): SGHKS, YYEKEE (reference sequence). This CDR3 has 15 residues. The J segment lost 0 bases and the V segment lost 4 bases, leaving 3 bases of the junction unmatched. The CDR3 coding sequence is TGTGCCAGCAGCCCGACTAGCGGTAGCACAGATACGCAGTATTTT. It yields the protein CASSPTSGSTDTQYF.

This rearrangement joins TRBV10-2 to TRBJ1-1; D not resolved. This CDR3 is 15 amino acids long. V lost 0 bases and J lost 5, with 13 bases in between. CDR1 is WSHSY, CDR2 SAAADI, per germline. The CDR3 reads CASSESAGDETEAFF. The CDR3 region has the DNA TGCGCCAGCAGTGAGTCAGCGGGAGATGAAACTGAAGCTTTCTTT.

The chain joins TRBV2 to TRBJ1-4; tentatively, D is TRBD1 (5 bases). Per germline, CDR1 SNHLY and CDR2 FYNNEI. Trimming cost V 3 bases and J 5 bases, with 10 bases left between them. The CDR3 has 14 residues. CDR3 DNA: TGTGCCAGCAGTGACGACAGAGTCAATGAAAAACTGTTTTTT. This encodes CASSDDRVNEKLFF. Using reference TRBV2 and TRBJ1-4 for the parts outside the CDR3, the full variable domain is EPEVTQTPSHQVTQMGQEVILRCVPISNHLYFYWYRQILGQKVEFLVSFYNNEISEKSEIFDDQFSVERPDGSNFTLKIRSTKLEDSAMYFCASSDDRVNEKLFFGSGTQLSVL.

This chain joins TRBV29-1 and TRBJ2-3; 11 bases are shared with TRBD1. The CDR3 totals 15 residues. The V gene end was trimmed by 6 bases and the J gene end by 2 bases; junction bases not matched to a gene: 7. The germline gives CDR1 SQVTM, CDR2 ANQGSEA. The DNA for the CDR3 is TGCAGCGTCGAACGGACAGGGGGCACCACAGATACGCAGTATTTT. This translates into CSVERTGGTTDTQYF.

This chain uses TRBV18 with TRBJ2-3; 14 positions match TRBD2. Per germline, CDR1 KGHSH and CDR2 LQKENI. This CDR3 spans 15 amino acids. The V segment lost 3 bases and the J segment 7 bases; nucleotides outside the gene matches: 3. The CDR3 nucleotides are TGTGCCAGCTCACCTGGACTAGCGGGGGGATATACGCAGTATTTT. It specifies CASSPGLAGGYTQYF.

This clone appeared a single time. This rearrangement joins TRBV27 to TRBJ1-2; 7 nucleotides align to TRBD1. CDR1 MNHEY and CDR2 SMNVEV come from the germline V gene (reference sequence). V lost 5 bases to trimming and J lost 3 bases; unmatched junction nucleotides: 12. This CDR3 has 16 residues. The CDR3 region is CASSPEQRQGYYGYTF. The CDR3 DNA sequence: TGTGCCAGCAGTCCCGAACAAAGACAGGGCTACTATGGCTACACCTTC.